This entry is about one TCR beta chain. The data are from a study of blood T cell repertoires in COVID-19. About the research overall: T cells, B-cell-depleted T cells, or PBMCs provided the cDNA or gDNA that served as material.

Recovery among Cohort 3 donors was established by two negative PCRs, clearance, or symptom resolution. Authors' methods: The authors estimated nucleated cell counts from reference gene primer amplification. Using immunoSEQ multiplex PCR, the repertoire was profiled, and TCRdb retains in-frame clones only, with some absent. V, J and clone size were drawn from that table, and D and trimming were deduced from the DNA. Of a few hundred thousand clones in the sample, around nine tenths were seen once. Germline V gives CDR1 LNHDA, CDR2 SQIVND (reference sequence). The CDR3 sequence is 14 residues long. V was shortened by 5 bases and J by 8 bases, with 16 bases between the two germline ends.

The TCR comes from a woman between 50 and 59 years old who had recovered from COVID-19. The rearrangement links TRBV19 to TRBJ1-5; perhaps TRBD1 as D (5 bases). Sequencing was done on a sample of PBMCs or T cells enriched from blood (not recorded which). CDR3 in amino acids: CASSATGSGKPQHF. The CDR3 DNA reads as TGTGCCAGTAGTGCCACAGGATCAGGGAAGCCCCAGCATTTT.